A single sample gave rise to the 13 T cell receptor beta chains below, sequenced in a study of T cell responses to AZD1222 COVID-19 vaccine. Method: immunoSEQ multiplex PCR; TCRdb's copy keeps in-frame clones and lacks some. The table records 140,000 to 150,000 clones, approximately 90% of them present only once. The starting material was peripheral blood, obtained 28 days after the second AZD1222 dose. The receptors stem from an adult who received the AZD1222 COVID-19 vaccine.

The chain combines TRBV27 with TRBJ1-5; 7 bases agree with TRBD1. V was clipped by 4 bases and J by 5 bases; unmatched bases: 8. Germline-derived CDR1 and CDR2 are MNHEY and SMNVEV (reference sequence). There are 15 residues in the CDR3. DNA of the CDR3: TGTGCCAGCAGTTCGGGAAGGCAGGGGGATCAGCCCCAGCATTTT. Translating gives CASSSGRQGDQPQHF.

This chain links TRBV27 with TRBJ2-1; TRBD2 aligns across 13 bases. Unmatched junction bases numbered 6, after V lost 4 bases and J lost 6 bases. This CDR3 comprises 16 residues. Germline V gene data show CDR1 as MNHEY and CDR2 as SMNVEV (reference sequence). Here the CDR3 reads CASSSPTSGRANEQFF. DNA for the CDR3: TGTGCCAGCAGTTCGCCCACTAGCGGGAGGGCCAATGAGCAGTTCTTC.

CDR3 residues: CASSSGRTSGGQDTQYF. Here the CDR3 DNA reads TGTGCCAGCAGCTCTGGAAGGACTAGCGGGGGCCAAGATACGCAGTATTTT. The chain links TRBV7-9 to TRBJ2-3; 13 bases match TRBD2. The J segment lost 5 bases and the V segment lost 4 bases, leaving 9 bases of the junction unmatched. Germline V gives CDR1 SEHNR, CDR2 FQNEAQ (reference sequence). The CDR3 spans 17 residues.

To note about this clone: One end of the junction varies from germline; a read error may be responsible. This chain uses TRBV18 with TRBJ2-6, with D possibly called TRBD1 or TRBD2 (5 bases each). Germline values: CDR1 KGHSH, CDR2 LQKENI. This CDR3 region has 17 residues. CDR3 coding DNA: TGTGCCAGCTCAACACCGGGACCGAAATCTGGGGCCAACGTCCTGACTTTC. It translates to CASSTPGPKSGANVLTF.

In its sample, this clone was seen once. The rearrangement joins TRBV19 to TRBJ1-1, with 7 bases identical to TRBD1. The CDR3 runs 15 residues. Germline CDR1 reads LNHDA; CDR2 reads SQIVND (reference sequence). The ends lost 7 bases at V and 3 bases at J; junction bases unmatched: 11. The CDR3 is CASTTPRQGDTEAFF. The CDR3 DNA reads TGTGCCAGTACCACCCCTCGGCAGGGGGACACTGAAGCTTTCTTT.

The chain carries TRBV6-5 and TRBJ1-6; D might be TRBD1 (5 bases). Trimming stripped 9 bases from V and 6 bases from J, with 6 bases between. This CDR3 is 11 amino acids long. Germline V gene sequence: CDR1 MNHEY, CDR2 SVGAGI. The CDR3 DNA follows: TGTGCCAGGGACACTAATTCACCCCTCCACTTT. Translated: CARDTNSPLHF.

The J gene is TRBJ1-1, the V gene TRBV18; 11 bases agree with TRBD1. In germline, CDR1 is KGHSH, CDR2 LQKENI. J lost 4 bases, V lost 3 bases, and 1 base had no gene match. CDR3 length: 14 amino acids. CDR3 protein: CASSPGQGVTEAFF. The CDR3 DNA reads as TGTGCCAGCTCACCGGGACAGGGGGTCACTGAAGCTTTCTTT.

The sample holds one count of this clone. CDR3 sequence: CASRHRDRYGYTF. The CDR3 bases are TGTGCCAGCAGACACCGGGACAGATATGGCTACACCTTC. The J gene is TRBJ1-2, the V gene TRBV6-6; 7 positions agree with TRBD1. V dropped 6 bases and J dropped 5; count of bases not matched to a gene: 6. CDR3 length: 13 residues. Germline V CDR1 and CDR2: MNHNY, SVGAGI (reference sequence).

V gene TRBV7-9 combines with J gene TRBJ2-5; 7 positions match TRBD1. CDR1 is SEHNR, CDR2 FQNEAQ, per germline (reference sequence). V was clipped by 4 bases and J by 7 bases; unmatched bases: 3. The CDR3 is 12 residues long. The CDR3, as DNA: TGTGCCAGCAGCTCGGGACAGAGGACCCAGTACTTC. It codes for CASSSGQRTQYF.

This clone turned up a few times. The V gene is TRBV12-3 or TRBV12-4, the J gene TRBJ1-1; D ambiguous. Trimming shortened V by 6 bases and J by 11 bases, and 16 bases separated the two germline ends. CDR3 length: 12 residues. The DNA for the CDR3 is TGTGCCAGCAGCTACGCGGGCAGGATTGCTTTCTTT. Translated: CASSYAGRIAFF.

This rearrangement joins TRBV5-1 to TRBJ1-2, with 7 bases identical to TRBD1. The CDR3 is made up of 15 amino acids. Germline V gene data show CDR1 as SGHRS and CDR2 as YFSETQ. The ends lost 2 bases at V and 8 bases at J; junction bases unmatched: 12. The CDR3 loop is CASSLYTGAPAGYTF. The CDR3 DNA is TGCGCCAGCAGCTTATACACAGGGGCCCCTGCGGGCTACACCTTC.

CDR3 loop: CASSATGRTNYGYTF. The CDR3 bases are TGTGCCAGCAGTGCCACAGGGAGGACTAACTATGGCTACACCTTC. The chain links TRBV2 to TRBJ1-2; D is perhaps TRBD1 (6 bases). V lost 4 bases and J lost 0, with 12 bases in between. The CDR3 has 15 residues. Germline V gene lookup returns CDR1 SNHLY and CDR2 FYNNEI.

The chain is built from TRBV25-1 and TRBJ2-3, with D uncertain. The V gene lost 6 bases and the J gene lost 5 bases, with 9 bases spanning the gap. Germline CDR1 MGHDK, CDR2 SYGVNS. CDR3 length equals 12 residues. The CDR3 loop is CASRDPGDTQYF. The CDR3 nucleotides read TGTGCCAGCAGGGACCCAGGAGATACGCAGTATTTT. The complete variable domain, with remaining parts taken from reference TRBV25-1 and TRBJ2-3, reads EADIYQTPRYLVIGTGKKITLECSQTMGHDKMYWYQQDPGMELHLIHYSYGVNSTEKGDLSSESTVSRIRTEHFPLTLESARPSHTSQYLCASRDPGDTQYFGPGTRLTVL.